This T cell receptor beta chain was retrieved from a study of blood T cell repertoires in COVID-19. Study-wide context: Researchers got acute and convalescent COVID-19 samples from the United States, Italy and Spain. In each case, the material was cDNA or gDNA derived from T cells, B-cell-depleted T cells, or PBMCs.

V lost 10 bases to trimming and J lost 2 bases, with 17 bases between them. Germline CDR1 reads MNHEY; CDR2 reads SVGAGI. The length of the CDR3 is 15 residues. The authors' processing: Quantification of nucleated cells was approximated via reference gene primer amplification. The repertoire was sequenced with immunoSEQ multiplex PCR; TCRdb's copy has only in-frame clones and lacks some. The V and J calls and clone size were taken over from that table, and D and trimming were inferred from the DNA. The sample has 220,000 or so clones, roughly 89% seen once. The gene calls are TRBV6-5 and TRBJ2-2; D perhaps matches TRBD1 (6 bases). The sequencing sample was made of peripheral blood. The sequence came from a man aged 55 to 69 who had recovered from COVID-19. CDR3 DNA: TGTGCCACCCGAATGGGGACATATAACACCGGGGAGCTGTTTTTT. Translated: CATRMGTYNTGELFF.